The T cell receptor beta chain under discussion was sequenced for a study of metastatic and nonmetastatic thyroid tumors. Across the whole study: Patients with malignant and benign thyroid disease provided blood and tumor or nodule tissue, whose repertoires were compared.

This clone is medium-sized by share. TCRdb re-called the PCR reads with MiXCR. There are 5,500 to 8,000 clones in the sample; 35% to 45% occur only once, and about an eighth lies in the top ten. None of the patients had undergone any treatment ahead of thyroid surgery. CDR3 length: 15 amino acids. The germline V gene has CDR1 LNHNV and CDR2 YYDKDF (reference sequence). V was cut by 0 bases and J by 1 base, with 7 bases left in between. Sequencing input: adjacent normal tissue. The chain is built from TRBV15 and TRBJ1-5, with unresolved D. The source of this sequence is a female donor with papillary thyroid cancer or a benign thyroid nodule (not recorded which). Some clones in this sample may be carry-over from other donors' samples. CDR3 in DNA: TGTGCCACCAGCAGAGATCAAGGGAGCAATCAGCCCCAGCATTTT. This translates into CATSRDQGSNQPQHF.